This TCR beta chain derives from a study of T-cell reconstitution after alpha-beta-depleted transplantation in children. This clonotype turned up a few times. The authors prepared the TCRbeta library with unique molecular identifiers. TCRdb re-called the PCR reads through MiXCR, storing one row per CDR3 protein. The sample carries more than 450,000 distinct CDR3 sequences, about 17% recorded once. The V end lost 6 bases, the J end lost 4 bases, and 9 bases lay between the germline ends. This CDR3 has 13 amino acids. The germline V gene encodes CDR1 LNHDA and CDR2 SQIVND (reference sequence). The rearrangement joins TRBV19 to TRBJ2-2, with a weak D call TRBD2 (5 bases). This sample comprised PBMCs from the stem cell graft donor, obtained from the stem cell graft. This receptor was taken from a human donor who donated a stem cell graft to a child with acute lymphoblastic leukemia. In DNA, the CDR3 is TGTGCCAGTAGGATCCGGGGCACCGGGGAGCTGTTTTTT. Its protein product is CASRIRGTGELFF. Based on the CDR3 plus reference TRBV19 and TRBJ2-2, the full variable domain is DGGITQSPKYLFRKEGQNVTLSCEQNLNHDAMYWYRQDPGQGLRLIYYSQIVNDFQKGDIAEGYSVSREKKESFPLTVTSAQKNPTAFYLCASRIRGTGELFFGEGSRLTVL.